This T cell receptor (beta chain) came from a study of blood T cell repertoires in COVID-19. Looking at the study overall: The analysed material was cDNA or gDNA that came from T cells, B-cell-depleted T cells, or PBMCs.

The study recruited people aged roughly 18 to 89 years across some 23 US areas. TCRdb keeps only in-frame clones here, not all; method: immunoSEQ multiplex PCR. The sample comprises 160,000 or so clones, approximately 80% of which are singletons, and 4.5% to 7.5% rests with the top ten. Input material: PBMCs or T cells enriched from blood (not recorded which). The source of this sequence is a man aged 35 to 55 who had recovered from COVID-19.

CDR3: CSVEPGAGDEETQYF. DNA for the CDR3: TGCAGCGTTGAACCGGGGGCGGGGGATGAGGAGACCCAGTACTTC. The chain joins TRBV29-1 to TRBJ2-5; maybe TRBD2 (7 bases). The CDR3 contains 15 residues. Trimming pared 2 bases from V and 5 bases from J, leaving 18 bases between. Germline V lookup: CDR1 SQVTM, CDR2 ANQGSEA.